Presented here are 10 T cell receptor beta chains from one specimen sequenced in a study of early T cells in non-severe SARS-CoV-2 infection. TCRdb processed the 5' RACE reads anew with MiXCR; each CDR3 protein has one entry. The top ten clones hold around 13% of a sample with more than 70,000 distinct CDR3 sequences, roughly 10% of them seen once. The source was whole blood, collected at baseline. All receptors come from an adult who was a healthcare worker with PCR-confirmed SARS-CoV-2 infection or an uninfected control (not recorded which).

This clonotype appeared many times. This rearrangement joins TRBV6-5 to TRBJ2-1; 7 bases align to TRBD1. Germline V gives CDR1 MNHEY, CDR2 SVGAGI. The CDR3 totals 15 residues. J lost 4 bases, V lost 5 bases, and 8 bases had no gene match. The DNA of the CDR3 is TGTGCCAGCAGTCCCCCCGGGACAGCTTACAATGAGCAGTTCTTC. Translating it yields CASSPPGTAYNEQFF.

This clonotype has at least ten counts. V gene TRBV11-2 combines with J gene TRBJ2-2; no clear D. Germline V gene lookup returns CDR1 SGHAT and CDR2 FQNNGV. Trimming left V 1 base short and J 6 bases short, with 6 bases between. CDR3 length equals 13 residues. The CDR3 DNA reads TGTGCCAGCAGCTTAGTCCGCGCCGGGGAGCTGTTTTTT. Its protein product is CASSLVRAGELFF.

This clonotype appeared a few times. This chain connects TRBV12-3 or TRBV12-4 to TRBJ1-5; 10 bases fit TRBD1. The CDR3 is 17 residues long. The V gene end was trimmed by 1 base and the J gene end by 4 bases; junction bases not matched to a gene: 7. CDR3 loop: CASSLGWGQGFNQPQHF. DNA of the CDR3: TGTGCCAGCAGTTTAGGATGGGGACAGGGGTTTAATCAGCCCCAGCATTTT.

The chain joins TRBV29-1 to TRBJ1-1; no definite D call. Trimming cost V 4 bases and J 4 bases, with 13 bases left between them. The CDR3 has 13 residues. Germline V gives CDR1 SQVTM, CDR2 ANQGSEA. In DNA form, the CDR3 reads TGCAGCGTTGTTGAAAGGGAAGTCACTGAAGCTTTCTTT. It specifies CSVVEREVTEAFF. Variable domain in full (rest from reference TRBV29-1 and TRBJ1-1): SAVISQKPSRDICQRGTSLTIQCQVDSQVTMMFWYRQQPGQSLTLIATANQGSEATYESGFVIDKFPISRPNLTFSTLTVSNMSPEDSSIYLCSVVEREVTEAFFGQGTRLTVV.

The V and J genes are TRBV11-1 and TRBJ1-1, with TRBD1 as a possible D gene (6 bases). The germline V gene has CDR1 SGHAT and CDR2 FQDESV (reference sequence). CDR3 length: 12 residues. V was shortened by 0 bases and J by 9 bases, with 8 bases between the two germline ends. Here the CDR3 DNA reads TGTGCCAGCAGCTTAGCGGGGGCAAAAGCTTTCTTT. As protein: CASSLAGAKAFF.

Ten or more counts support this clonotype. CDR3 sequence (DNA): TGTGCCAGCAGATATCTGAGCTCGGCGAGCAATCAGCCCCAGCATTTT. Protein product: CASRYLSSASNQPQHF. The chain links TRBV27 to TRBJ1-5; D remains unclear. The CDR3 totals 16 residues. Germline V gene data show CDR1 as MNHEY and CDR2 as SMNVEV (reference sequence). Trimming cost V 6 bases and J 1 base, with 16 bases left between them.

This clonotype was recorded many times. The rearrangement joins TRBV18 to TRBJ1-3; D ambiguous. CDR1 and CDR2 from the germline V gene are KGHSH and LQKENI. This CDR3 is 12 amino acids long. V shed 7 bases and J shed 0 bases, with 4 bases lying between them. CDR3 loop: CASWSSGNTIYF. CDR3 bases: TGTGCCAGCTGGTCCTCTGGAAACACCATATATTTT. Full variable domain (remainder filled in from reference TRBV18 and TRBJ1-3): NAGVMQNPRHLVRRRGQEARLRCSPMKGHSHVYWYRQLPEEGLKFMVYLQKENIIDESGMPKERFSAEFPKEGPSILRIQQVVRGDSAAYFCASWSSGNTIYFGEGSWLTVV.

V usage is TRBV11-2 and J usage is TRBJ2-2, with 7 nucleotides matching TRBD1. The CDR3 extends over 15 amino acids. V was clipped by 6 bases and J by 4 bases; unmatched bases: 8. Germline CDR1 SGHAT, CDR2 FQNNGV. The CDR3 here is CASRRTGRLTGELFF. Here the CDR3 DNA reads TGTGCCAGCAGGCGGACAGGACGACTCACCGGGGAGCTGTTTTTT.

This clonotype has a handful of counts. The rearrangement joins TRBV12-3 or TRBV12-4 to TRBJ2-3, with 11 bases aligning to TRBD2. This CDR3 spans 15 amino acids. Losses at the gene ends were 7 bases for V and 2 bases for J; bases not matched to a gene: 5. CDR3 sequence (DNA): TGTGCCAGCATCCTTAGCGGGGGGGCCACAGATACGCAGTATTTT. Encoded protein: CASILSGGATDTQYF.

The CDR3: CASSEIAGRGAGYTF. In DNA form, the CDR3 reads TGTGCCAGCAGTGAAATTGCAGGACGGGGCGCGGGCTACACCTTC. The chain combines TRBV2 with TRBJ1-2, with D perhaps TRBD1 (5 bases). CDR1 is SNHLY, CDR2 FYNNEI, per germline. CDR3 length: 15 residues. V was trimmed by 2 bases and J by 8 bases, leaving 18 bases between them.